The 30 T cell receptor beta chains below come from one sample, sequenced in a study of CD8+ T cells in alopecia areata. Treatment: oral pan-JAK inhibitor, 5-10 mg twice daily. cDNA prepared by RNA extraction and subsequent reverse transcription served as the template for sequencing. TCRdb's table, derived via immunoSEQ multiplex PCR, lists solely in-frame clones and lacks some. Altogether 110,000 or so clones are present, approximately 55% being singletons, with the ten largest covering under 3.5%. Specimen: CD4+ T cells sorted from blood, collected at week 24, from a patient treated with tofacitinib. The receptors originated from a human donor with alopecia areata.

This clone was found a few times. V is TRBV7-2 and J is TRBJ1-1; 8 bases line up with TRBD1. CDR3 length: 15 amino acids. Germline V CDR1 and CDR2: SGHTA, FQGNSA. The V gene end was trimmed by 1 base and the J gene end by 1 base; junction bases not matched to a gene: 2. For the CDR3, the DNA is TGTGCCAGCAGCTTAGTAGGGACAGGGAACACTGAAGCTTTCTTT. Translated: CASSLVGTGNTEAFF.

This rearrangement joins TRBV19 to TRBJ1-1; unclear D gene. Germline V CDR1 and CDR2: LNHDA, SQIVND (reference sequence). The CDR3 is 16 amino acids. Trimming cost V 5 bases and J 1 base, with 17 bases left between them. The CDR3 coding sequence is TGTGCCAGTAGTCCTCTAATGAGACCCAAGAACACTGAAGCTTTCTTT. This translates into CASSPLMRPKNTEAFF.

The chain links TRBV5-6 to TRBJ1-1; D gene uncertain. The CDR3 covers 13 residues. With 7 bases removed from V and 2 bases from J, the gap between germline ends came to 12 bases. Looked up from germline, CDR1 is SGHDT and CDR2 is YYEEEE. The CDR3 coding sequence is TGTGCCAGCTCGTCCTTCGGCAACACTGAAGCTTTCTTT. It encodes CASSSFGNTEAFF. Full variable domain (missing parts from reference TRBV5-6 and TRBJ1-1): DAGVTQSPTHLIKTRGQQVTLRCSPKSGHDTVSWYQQALGQGPQFIFQYYEEEERQRGNFPDRFSGHQFPNYSSELNVNALLLGDSALYLCASSSFGNTEAFFGQGTRLTVV.

The CDR3 is CASSRTDAYGYTF. Here the CDR3 DNA reads TGCGCCAGCAGCCGGACTGACGCATATGGCTACACCTTC. The V and J genes are TRBV4-3 and TRBJ1-2; no clear D. The CDR3 runs to 13 residues. From germline, CDR1 is LGHNA and CDR2 YSLEER. V was clipped by 4 bases and J by 5 bases, with 11 bases between them.

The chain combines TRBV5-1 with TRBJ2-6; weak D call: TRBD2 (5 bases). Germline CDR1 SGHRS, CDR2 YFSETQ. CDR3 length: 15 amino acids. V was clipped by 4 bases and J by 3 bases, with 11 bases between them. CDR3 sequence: CASSHGGVGANVLTF. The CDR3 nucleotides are TGCGCCAGCAGCCACGGAGGAGTTGGGGCCAACGTCCTGACTTTC. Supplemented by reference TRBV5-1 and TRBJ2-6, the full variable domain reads KAGVTQTPRYLIKTRGQQVTLSCSPISGHRSVSWYQQTPGQGLQFLFEYFSETQRNKGNFPGRFSGRQFSNSRSEMNVSTLELGDSALYLCASSHGGVGANVLTFGAGSRLTVL.

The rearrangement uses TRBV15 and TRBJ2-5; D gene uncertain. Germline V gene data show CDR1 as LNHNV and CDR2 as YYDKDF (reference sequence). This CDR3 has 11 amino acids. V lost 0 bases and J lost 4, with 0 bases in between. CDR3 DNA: TGTGCCACCAGCAGAGAAGAGACCCAGTACTTC. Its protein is CATSREETQYF.

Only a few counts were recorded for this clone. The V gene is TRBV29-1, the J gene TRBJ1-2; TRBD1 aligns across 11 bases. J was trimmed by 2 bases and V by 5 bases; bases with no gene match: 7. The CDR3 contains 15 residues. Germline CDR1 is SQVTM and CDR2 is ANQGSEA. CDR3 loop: CSVRDRGLVNYGYTF. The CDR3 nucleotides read TGCAGCGTTCGGGACAGGGGGTTGGTAAACTATGGCTACACCTTC.

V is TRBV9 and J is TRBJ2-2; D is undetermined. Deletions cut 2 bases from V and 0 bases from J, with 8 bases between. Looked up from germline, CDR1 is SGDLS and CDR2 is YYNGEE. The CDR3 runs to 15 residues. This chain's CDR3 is CASSVGSSNTGELFF. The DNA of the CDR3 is TGTGCCAGCAGCGTGGGTAGCTCGAACACCGGGGAGCTGTTTTTT.

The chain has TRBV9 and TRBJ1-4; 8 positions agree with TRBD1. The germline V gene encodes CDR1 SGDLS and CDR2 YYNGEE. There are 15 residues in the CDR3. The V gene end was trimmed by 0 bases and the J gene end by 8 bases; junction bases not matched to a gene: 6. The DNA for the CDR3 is TGTGCCAGCAGCGTAGGATGGACAGGGTCCGAAAAACTGTTTTTT. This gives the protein CASSVGWTGSEKLFF.

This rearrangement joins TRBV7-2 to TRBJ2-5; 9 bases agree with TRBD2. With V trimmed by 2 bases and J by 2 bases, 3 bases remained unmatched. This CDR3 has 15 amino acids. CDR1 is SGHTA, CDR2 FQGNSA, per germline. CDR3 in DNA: TGTGCCAGCAGCTTATCTAGCGGGACTCAAGAGACCCAGTACTTC. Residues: CASSLSSGTQETQYF.

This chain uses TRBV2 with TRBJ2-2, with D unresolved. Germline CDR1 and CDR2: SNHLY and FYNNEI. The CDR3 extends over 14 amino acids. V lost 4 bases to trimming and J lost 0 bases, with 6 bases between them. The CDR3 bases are TGTGCCAGCAGTGCGGATTCGAACACCGGGGAGCTGTTTTTT. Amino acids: CASSADSNTGELFF.

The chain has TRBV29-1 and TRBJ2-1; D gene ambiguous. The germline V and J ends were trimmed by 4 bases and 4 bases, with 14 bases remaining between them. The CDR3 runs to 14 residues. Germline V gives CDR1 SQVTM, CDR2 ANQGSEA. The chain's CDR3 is CSVGAETSYNEQFF. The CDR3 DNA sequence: TGCAGCGTTGGGGCGGAGACCTCATACAATGAGCAGTTCTTC.

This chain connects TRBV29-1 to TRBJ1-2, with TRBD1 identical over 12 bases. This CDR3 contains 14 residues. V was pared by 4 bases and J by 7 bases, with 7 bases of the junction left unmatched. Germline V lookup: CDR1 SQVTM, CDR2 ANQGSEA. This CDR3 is CSVGVGQGARGYTF. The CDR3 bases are TGCAGCGTTGGTGTGGGACAGGGGGCGCGTGGCTACACCTTC.

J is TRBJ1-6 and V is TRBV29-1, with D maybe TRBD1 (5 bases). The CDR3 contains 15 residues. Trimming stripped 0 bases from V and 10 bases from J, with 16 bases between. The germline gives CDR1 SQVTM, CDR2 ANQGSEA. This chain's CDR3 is CSVEDQPDRRSPLHF. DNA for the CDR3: TGCAGCGTTGAAGATCAACCAGACAGACGGTCACCCCTCCACTTT.

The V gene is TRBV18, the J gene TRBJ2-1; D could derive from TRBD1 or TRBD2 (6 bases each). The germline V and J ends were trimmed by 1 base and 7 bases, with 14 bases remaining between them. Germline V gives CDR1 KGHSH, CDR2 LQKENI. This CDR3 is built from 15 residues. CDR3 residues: CASSPREGGGNEQFF. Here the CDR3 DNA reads TGTGCCAGCTCACCACGAGAAGGGGGAGGAAATGAGCAGTTCTTC.

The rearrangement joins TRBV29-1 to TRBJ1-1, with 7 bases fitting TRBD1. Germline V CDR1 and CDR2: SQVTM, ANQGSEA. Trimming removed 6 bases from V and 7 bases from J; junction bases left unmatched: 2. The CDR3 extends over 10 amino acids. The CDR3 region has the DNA TGCAGCGTAGGGACAGATGAAGCTTTCTTT. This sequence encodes CSVGTDEAFF.

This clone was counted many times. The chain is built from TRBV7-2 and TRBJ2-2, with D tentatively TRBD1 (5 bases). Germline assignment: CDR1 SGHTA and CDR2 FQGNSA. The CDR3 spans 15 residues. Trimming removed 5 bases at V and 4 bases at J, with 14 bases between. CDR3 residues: CASSVRGSPTGELFF. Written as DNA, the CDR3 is TGTGCCAGCAGCGTAAGGGGTTCCCCCACCGGGGAGCTGTTTTTT.

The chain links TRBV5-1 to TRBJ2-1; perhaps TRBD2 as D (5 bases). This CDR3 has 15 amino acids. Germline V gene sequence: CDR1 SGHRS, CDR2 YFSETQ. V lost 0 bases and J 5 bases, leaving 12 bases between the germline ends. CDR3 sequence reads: CASSLERGSHNEQFF. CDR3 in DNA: TGCGCCAGCAGCTTGGAACGAGGGTCCCACAATGAGCAGTTCTTC.

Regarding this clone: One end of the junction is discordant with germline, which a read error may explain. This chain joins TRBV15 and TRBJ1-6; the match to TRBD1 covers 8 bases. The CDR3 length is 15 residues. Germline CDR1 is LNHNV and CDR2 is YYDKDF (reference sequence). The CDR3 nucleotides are TGTGCCACCCAGGACAGGGAGGGGTATAGTTCACCCCTCCACTTT. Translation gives CATQDREGYSSPLHF.

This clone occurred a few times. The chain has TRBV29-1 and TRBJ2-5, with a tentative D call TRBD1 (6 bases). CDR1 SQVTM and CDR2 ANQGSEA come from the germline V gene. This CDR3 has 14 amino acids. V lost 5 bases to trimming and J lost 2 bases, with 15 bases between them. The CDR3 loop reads CSVRLGRGQETQYF. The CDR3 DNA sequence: TGCAGCGTTCGCCTGGGAAGGGGGCAAGAGACCCAGTACTTC.

CDR3 region: CASSTGQGGGGYTF. CDR3 in DNA: TGTGCCAGCAGCACCGGACAGGGGGGTGGTGGCTACACCTTC. The gene calls are TRBV7-3 and TRBJ1-2; TRBD1 matches 10 bases. The germline V gene has CDR1 SGHTA and CDR2 FQGTGA. V gave up 5 bases and J gave up 7 bases; unmatched junction bases: 7. The CDR3 has 14 amino acids.

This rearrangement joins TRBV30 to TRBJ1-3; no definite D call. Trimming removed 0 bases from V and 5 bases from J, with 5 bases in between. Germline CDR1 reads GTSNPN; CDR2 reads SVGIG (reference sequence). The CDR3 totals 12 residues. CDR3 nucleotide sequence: TGTGCCTGGAGTGTGTCGCGAAACACCATATATTTT. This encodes CAWSVSRNTIYF.

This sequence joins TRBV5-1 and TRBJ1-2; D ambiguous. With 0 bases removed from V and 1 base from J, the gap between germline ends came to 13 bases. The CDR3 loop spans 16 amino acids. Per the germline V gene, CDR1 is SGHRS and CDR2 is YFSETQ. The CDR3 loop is CASSLELAVSNYGYTF. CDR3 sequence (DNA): TGCGCCAGCAGCTTGGAGTTGGCAGTGAGTAACTATGGCTACACCTTC.

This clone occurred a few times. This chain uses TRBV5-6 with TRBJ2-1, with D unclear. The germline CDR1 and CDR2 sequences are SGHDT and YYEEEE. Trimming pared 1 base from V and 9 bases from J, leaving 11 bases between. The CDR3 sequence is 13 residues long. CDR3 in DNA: TGTGCCAGCAGCTTGATGGCTCTTGGTGAGCAGTTCTTC. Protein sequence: CASSLMALGEQFF.

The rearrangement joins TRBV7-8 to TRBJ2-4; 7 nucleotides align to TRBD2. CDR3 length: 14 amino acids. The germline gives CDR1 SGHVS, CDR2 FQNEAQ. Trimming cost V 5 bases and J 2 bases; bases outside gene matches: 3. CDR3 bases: TGTGCCAGCAGCAGGGAGGGGACCAAAAACATTCAGTACTTC. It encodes CASSREGTKNIQYF.

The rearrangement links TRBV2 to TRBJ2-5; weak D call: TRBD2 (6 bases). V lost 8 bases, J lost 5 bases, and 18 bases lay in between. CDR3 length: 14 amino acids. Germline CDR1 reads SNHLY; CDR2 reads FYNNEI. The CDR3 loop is CASGGDLPGETQYF. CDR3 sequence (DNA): TGTGCCAGCGGCGGGGACCTCCCCGGGGAGACCCAGTACTTC.

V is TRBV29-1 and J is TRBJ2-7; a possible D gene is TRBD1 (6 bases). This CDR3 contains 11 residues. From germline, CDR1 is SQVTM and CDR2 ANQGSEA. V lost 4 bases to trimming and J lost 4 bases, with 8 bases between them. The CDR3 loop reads CSVVRGYEQYF. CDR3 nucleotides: TGCAGCGTTGTGAGGGGGTACGAGCAGTACTTC.

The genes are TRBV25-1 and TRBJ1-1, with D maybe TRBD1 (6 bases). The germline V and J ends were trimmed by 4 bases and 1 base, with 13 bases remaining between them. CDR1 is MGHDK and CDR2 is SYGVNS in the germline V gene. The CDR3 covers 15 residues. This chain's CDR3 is CASSGFGGRNTEAFF. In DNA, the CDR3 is TGTGCCAGCAGTGGGTTCGGGGGGCGGAACACTGAAGCTTTCTTT.

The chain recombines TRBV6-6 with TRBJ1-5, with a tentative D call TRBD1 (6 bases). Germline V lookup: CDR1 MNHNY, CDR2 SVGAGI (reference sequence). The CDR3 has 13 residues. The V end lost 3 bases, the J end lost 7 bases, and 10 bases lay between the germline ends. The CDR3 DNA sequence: TGTGCCAGCAGTTATGGACAGTCCCAGCCCCAGCATTTT. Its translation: CASSYGQSQPQHF.

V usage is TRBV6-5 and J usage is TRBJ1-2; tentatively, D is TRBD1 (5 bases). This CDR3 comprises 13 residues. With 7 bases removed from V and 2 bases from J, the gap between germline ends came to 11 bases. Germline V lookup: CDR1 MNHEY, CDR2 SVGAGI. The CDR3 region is CASTPGANYGYTF. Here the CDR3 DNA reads TGTGCCAGCACCCCCGGGGCCAACTATGGCTACACCTTC.